This entry is about one TCR beta chain. The antigen is undetermined. This record comes from a study of cytomegalovirus exposure and HLA in healthy donors. Study-wide context: From HLA-typed donors, an early data release held roughly 80 million unique TCRs.

General study points: The study labeled 164 TCR beta chains cytomegalovirus-associated.

Regarding donors, all were healthy bone marrow donors. It was with 60 Vbeta and 13 Jbeta primers that the PCR ran. Original processing methods: Around 9.9 million shared chains were among the roughly 78 million unique TCR beta chains that a later analysis counted. Profiling relied on immunoSEQ multiplex PCR, and the TCRdb table lists in-frame clones only, not all of them. V and J calls and clone size follow that table, whereas D and trimming were derived from the DNA. The sample holds 130,000 or so clones; approximately 80% are singletons and the top ten take roughly 1.5%. The sequence was obtained from a woman aged 18-35 years in good health and CMV-seronegative. Sequences were obtained from PBMCs.

The CDR3 reads CASSLTSGETQYF. CDR3 DNA: TGTGCCAGCAGCCTGACTAGCGGAGAGACCCAGTACTTC. This rearrangement joins TRBV5-6 to TRBJ2-5; TRBD2 matches at 9 bases. The CDR3 runs to 13 residues. V shed 4 bases and J 4 bases; nucleotides not matched to a gene: 2. The germline V gene has CDR1 SGHDT and CDR2 YYEEEE.